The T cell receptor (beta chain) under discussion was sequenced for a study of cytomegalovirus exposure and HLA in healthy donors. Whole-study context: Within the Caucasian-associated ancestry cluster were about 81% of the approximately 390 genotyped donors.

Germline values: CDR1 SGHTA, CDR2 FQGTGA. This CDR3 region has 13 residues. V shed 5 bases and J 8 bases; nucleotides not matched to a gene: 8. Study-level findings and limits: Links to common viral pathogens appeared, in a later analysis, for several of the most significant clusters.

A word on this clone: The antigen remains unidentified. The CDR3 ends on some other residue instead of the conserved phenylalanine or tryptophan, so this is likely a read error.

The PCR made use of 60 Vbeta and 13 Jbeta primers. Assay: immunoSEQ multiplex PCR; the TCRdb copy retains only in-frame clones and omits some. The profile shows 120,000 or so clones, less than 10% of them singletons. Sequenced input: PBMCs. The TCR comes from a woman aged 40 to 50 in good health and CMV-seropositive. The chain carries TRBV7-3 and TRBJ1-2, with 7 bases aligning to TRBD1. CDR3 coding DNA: TGTGCCAGCAGCCCGACAGGGAAACTGGGCTACACCGTC. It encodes CASSPTGKLGYTV.